This TCR beta chain was identified in a study of T cells in Graves' hyperthyroidism and ophthalmopathy. Ten or more counts support this clonotype. The V gene's germline CDR1 is DFQATT and CDR2 SNEGSKA (reference sequence). Losses at the gene ends were 6 bases for V and 2 bases for J; bases not matched to a gene: 16. The CDR3 covers 18 residues. TCR beta CDR3 sequences were amplified from RNA transcripts. First-round RT-PCR with HTBI primers amplified the TCR CDR3 region. TCRdb re-called the multiplex PCR reads with MiXCR, one entry per CDR3 protein. The sample lists 350,000 or so distinct CDR3 sequences; less than 20% were seen once.

Source material: blood. This rearrangement joins TRBV20-1 to TRBJ2-6; TRBD2 agrees at 7 bases. The source of this sequence is a woman in her thirties or forties with Graves' ophthalmopathy. Here the CDR3 reads CSAATGHGGMAGANVLTF. The CDR3 DNA follows: TGCAGTGCCGCAACCGGACACGGGGGGATGGCTGGGGCCAACGTCCTGACTTTC.